This TCR beta chain appears in the sequencing data of a study of Graves' ophthalmopathy and Graves' hyperthyroidism. V shed 6 bases and J 6 bases; nucleotides not matched to a gene: 13. The CDR3 spans 15 residues. The germline V gene encodes CDR1 LNHDA and CDR2 SQIVND (reference sequence). This clonotype was seen many times. Its matching antigen is unknown. Being free of ophthalmopathy for 18 months of follow-up defined stable hyperthyroidism. Each hyperthyroidism patient was newly diagnosed, with under 2 months' duration, and aged 18 to 65. TCR beta CDR3 regions were amplified from RNA transcripts. First-round RT-PCR used HTBI primers; second-round multiplex PCR followed. MiXCR, run by TCRdb on the multiplex PCR reads, gives a single entry per CDR3 protein. This table holds about 380,000 distinct CDR3 sequences, roughly 14% found once. Study-level findings and limits: A majority of expanded thyroid clonotypes exceeding 0.001 frequency were likewise present in blood.

The receptor was derived from a woman in her late teens or twenties with stable Graves' hyperthyroidism. This chain joins TRBV19 and TRBJ1-1; 7 bases line up with TRBD1. Specimen: peripheral blood. In DNA form, the CDR3 reads TGTGCCAGTAGGACTCAGGGGAGACAGGGAGCTGAAGCTTTCTTT. Translated, it gives CASRTQGRQGAEAFF.